Presented here are 10 T cell receptor beta chains from one specimen sequenced in a study. TCRdb ran MiXCR on the 5' RACE reads and lists one entry per CDR3 protein. Here the sample spans 4,000 to 6,500 distinct CDR3 sequences, about three quarters being singletons. The specimen was naive CD4+ T cells sorted from blood. As for subset: naive CD4+ T cells, CD4+CD45RA+CD25-. These receptors all stem from a female donor with breast cancer.

The rearrangement links TRBV6-6 to TRBJ1-1; the D gene is possibly TRBD1 (5 bases). This CDR3 region has 15 residues. Germline CDR1 reads MNHNY; CDR2 reads SVGAGI (reference sequence). V was pared by 2 bases and J by 7 bases, with 17 bases between. CDR3 bases: TGTGCCAGCAGTTACAGGGGTTCGTTCTTAATTGAAGCTTTCTTT. Its protein is CASSYRGSFLIEAFF.

The chain couples TRBV11-1 to TRBJ2-7, with TRBD2 as a possible D gene (6 bases). The CDR3 has 13 amino acids. Germline V gene data show CDR1 as SGHAT and CDR2 as FQDESV (reference sequence). V gave up 3 bases and J gave up 9 bases, with 15 bases separating them. The chain's CDR3 is CASSFRRERGQYF. The CDR3 DNA is TGTGCCAGCAGCTTCCGGAGGGAGCGAGGGCAGTACTTC.

The V call is TRBV7-3, the J call TRBJ1-6; the match to TRBD1 covers 7 bases. After removal of 8 bases from V and 7 bases from J, the junction contained 8 bases not matched to a gene. CDR1 is SGHTA and CDR2 is FQGTGA in the germline V gene. The CDR3 length is 14 residues. Here the CDR3 DNA reads TGTGCCAGCGGCCAGGGACAGCAAAATTCACCCCTCCACTTT. Residues: CASGQGQQNSPLHF.

The chain combines TRBV7-2 with TRBJ2-7; 8 bases line up with TRBD2. This CDR3 comprises 14 residues. Unmatched junction bases numbered 4, after V lost 6 bases and J lost 0 bases. The germline CDR1 and CDR2 sequences are SGHTA and FQGNSA. The CDR3 protein is CASSRGGSSYEQYF. The CDR3 DNA is TGTGCCAGCAGTCGGGGGGGGAGCTCCTACGAGCAGTACTTC.

This clonotype has just one count. The rearrangement uses TRBV12-3 or TRBV12-4 and TRBJ2-7; no reliable D call. Trimming stripped 5 bases from V and 0 bases from J, with 8 bases between. The CDR3 consists of 13 residues. The CDR3 spells CASSLGSSYEQYF. CDR3 sequence (DNA): TGTGCCAGCAGTCTAGGGTCCTCCTACGAGCAGTACTTC.

CDR3 amino acids: CSASSLAKYSNQPQHF. The DNA for the CDR3 is TGCAGTGCCTCGTCGCTAGCAAAGTATAGCAATCAGCCCCAGCATTTT. This rearrangement joins TRBV20-1 to TRBJ1-5; D is ambiguous. Germline V gene sequence: CDR1 DFQATT, CDR2 SNEGSKA (reference sequence). This CDR3 has 16 residues. V lost 6 bases and J lost 0, with 18 bases in between.

This CDR3 is CASSSPLWGTSTDTQYF. In DNA, the CDR3 is TGTGCCAGCAGTTCCCCCCTCTGGGGCACCTCCACAGATACGCAGTATTTT. The rearrangement uses TRBV12-3 or TRBV12-4 and TRBJ2-3; D perhaps matches TRBD1 (5 bases). The ends were cut back, 4 bases at V and 2 bases at J, with 19 bases in the middle. The CDR3 extends over 17 amino acids.

This clonotype occurred a few times. The CDR3 nucleotides read TGCGCCAGCAGCGCCGGGACAACGAACACTGAAGCTTTCTTT. It is translated as CASSAGTTNTEAFF. This chain links TRBV5-1 with TRBJ1-1, with D possibly matching TRBD1 (6 bases). V was clipped by 4 bases and J by 1 base, with 11 bases between them. Germline V gene sequence: CDR1 SGHRS, CDR2 YFSETQ. The CDR3 spans 14 residues.

Only a few counts were recorded for this clonotype. As DNA, the CDR3 is TGCGCCAGCAGCCCGGGATTCGGGGGTTTCGCTGAAGCTTTCTTT. Protein sequence: CASSPGFGGFAEAFF. The chain links TRBV5-1 to TRBJ1-1, with D possibly matching TRBD1 (5 bases). The CDR3 has 15 amino acids. With 4 bases removed from V and 6 bases from J, the gap between germline ends came to 19 bases. Per the germline V gene, CDR1 is SGHRS and CDR2 is YFSETQ.

The genes are TRBV20-1 and TRBJ1-1; TRBD1 is a possible D gene (5 bases). Germline-derived CDR1 and CDR2 are DFQATT and SNEGSKA (reference sequence). Trimming cost V 6 bases and J 5 bases, with 19 bases left between them. The CDR3 sequence is 14 residues long. This CDR3 is CSAPDVGRGTEAFF. The CDR3, as DNA: TGCAGTGCGCCCGACGTCGGCCGGGGGACTGAAGCTTTCTTT.